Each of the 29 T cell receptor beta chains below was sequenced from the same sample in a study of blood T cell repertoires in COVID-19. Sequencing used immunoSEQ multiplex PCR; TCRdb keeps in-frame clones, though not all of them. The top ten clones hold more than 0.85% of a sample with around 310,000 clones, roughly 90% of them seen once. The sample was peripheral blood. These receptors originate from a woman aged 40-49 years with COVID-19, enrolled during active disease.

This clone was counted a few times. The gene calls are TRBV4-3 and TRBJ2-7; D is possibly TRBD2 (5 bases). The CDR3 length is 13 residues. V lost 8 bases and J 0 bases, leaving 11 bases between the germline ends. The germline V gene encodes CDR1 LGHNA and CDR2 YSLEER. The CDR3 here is CASAPGISYEQYF. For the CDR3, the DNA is TGCGCCAGCGCCCCCGGGATCTCCTACGAGCAGTACTTC.

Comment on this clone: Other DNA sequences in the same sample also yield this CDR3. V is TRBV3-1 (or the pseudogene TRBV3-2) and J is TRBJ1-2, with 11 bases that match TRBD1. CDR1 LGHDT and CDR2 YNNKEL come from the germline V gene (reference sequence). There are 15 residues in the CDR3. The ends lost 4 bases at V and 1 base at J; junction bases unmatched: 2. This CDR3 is CASSRGTGGNYGYTF. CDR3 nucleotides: TGTGCCAGCAGCCGCGGGACAGGGGGTAACTATGGCTACACCTTC.

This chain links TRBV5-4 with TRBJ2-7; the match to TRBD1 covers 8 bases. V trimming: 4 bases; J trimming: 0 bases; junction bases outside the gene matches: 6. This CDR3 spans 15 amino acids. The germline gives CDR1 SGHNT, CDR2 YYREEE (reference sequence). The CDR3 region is CASSTGTGLSYEQYF. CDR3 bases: TGTGCCAGCAGCACGGGGACAGGCCTCTCCTACGAGCAGTACTTC.

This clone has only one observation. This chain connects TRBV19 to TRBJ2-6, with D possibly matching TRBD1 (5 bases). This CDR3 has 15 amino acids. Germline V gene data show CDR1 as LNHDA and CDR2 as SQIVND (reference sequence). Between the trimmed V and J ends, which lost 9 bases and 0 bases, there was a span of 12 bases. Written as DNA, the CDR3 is TGTGCCAGCCTCGCCGACAGCTCTGGGGCCAACGTCCTGACTTTC. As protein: CASLADSSGANVLTF.

This CDR3 is CASSLSAQGSNQPQHF. CDR3 bases: TGTGCCAGCAGCTTAAGTGCACAGGGGTCCAATCAGCCCCAGCATTTT. J is TRBJ1-5 and V is TRBV7-6, with 7 bases that match TRBD1. The CDR3 length is 16 residues. The germline gives CDR1 SGHVS, CDR2 FNYEAQ. With 2 bases clipped from V and 3 bases from J, the junction kept 7 bases outside the gene matches. The whole variable domain, remainder taken from reference TRBV7-6 and TRBJ1-5, is GAGVSQSPRYKVTKRGQDVALRCDPISGHVSLYWYRQALGQGPEFLTYFNYEAQQDKSGLPNDRFSAERPEGSISTLTIQRTEQRDSAMYRCASSLSAQGSNQPQHFGDGTRLSIL.

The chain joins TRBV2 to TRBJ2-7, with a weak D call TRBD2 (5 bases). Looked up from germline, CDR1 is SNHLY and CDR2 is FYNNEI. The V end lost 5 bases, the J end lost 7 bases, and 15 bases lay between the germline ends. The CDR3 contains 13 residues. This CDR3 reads CASSPQPEVEQYF. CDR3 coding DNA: TGTGCCAGCAGTCCTCAACCGGAGGTAGAGCAGTACTTC. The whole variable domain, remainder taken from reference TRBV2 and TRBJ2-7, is EPEVTQTPSHQVTQMGQEVILRCVPISNHLYFYWYRQILGQKVEFLVSFYNNEISEKSEIFDDQFSVERPDGSNFTLKIRSTKLEDSAMYFCASSPQPEVEQYFGPGTRLTVT.

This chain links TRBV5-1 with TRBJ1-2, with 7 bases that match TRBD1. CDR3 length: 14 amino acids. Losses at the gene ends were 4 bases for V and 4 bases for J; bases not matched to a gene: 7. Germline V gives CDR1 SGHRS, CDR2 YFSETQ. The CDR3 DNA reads TGCGCCAGCAGCCCAGGGACAGAGGTCTATGGCTACACCTTC. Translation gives CASSPGTEVYGYTF. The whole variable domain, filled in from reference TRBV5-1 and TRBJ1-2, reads KAGVTQTPRYLIKTRGQQVTLSCSPISGHRSVSWYQQTPGQGLQFLFEYFSETQRNKGNFPGRFSGRQFSNSRSEMNVSTLELGDSALYLCASSPGTEVYGYTFGSGTRLTVV.

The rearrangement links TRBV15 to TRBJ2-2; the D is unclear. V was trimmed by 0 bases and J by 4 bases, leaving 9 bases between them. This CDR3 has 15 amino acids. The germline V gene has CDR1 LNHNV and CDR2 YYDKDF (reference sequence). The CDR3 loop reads CATSRDPVGTGELFF. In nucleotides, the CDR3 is TGTGCCACCAGCAGAGACCCGGTCGGCACCGGGGAGCTGTTTTTT. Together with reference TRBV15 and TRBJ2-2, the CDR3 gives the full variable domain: DAMVIQNPRYQVTQFGKPVTLSCSQTLNHNVMYWYQQKSSQAPKLLFHYYDKDFNNEADTPDNFQSRRPNTSFCFLDIRSPGLGDTAMYLCATSRDPVGTGELFFGEGSRLTVL.

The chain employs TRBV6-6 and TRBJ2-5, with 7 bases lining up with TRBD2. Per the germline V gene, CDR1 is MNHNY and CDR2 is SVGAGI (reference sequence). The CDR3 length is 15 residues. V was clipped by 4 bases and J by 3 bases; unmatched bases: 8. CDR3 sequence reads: CASSFPGGGEETQYF. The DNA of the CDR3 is TGTGCCAGCAGTTTTCCGGGAGGAGGGGAAGAGACCCAGTACTTC.

CDR3 sequence reads: CASSPTRGNTGELFF. In DNA, the CDR3 is TGTGCCAGCAGCCCTACCAGGGGGAACACCGGGGAGCTGTTTTTT. This chain joins TRBV5-4 and TRBJ2-2; maybe TRBD1 (6 bases). V was shortened by 4 bases and J by 1 base, with 11 bases between the two germline ends. This CDR3 contains 15 residues. From germline, CDR1 is SGHNT and CDR2 YYREEE (reference sequence).

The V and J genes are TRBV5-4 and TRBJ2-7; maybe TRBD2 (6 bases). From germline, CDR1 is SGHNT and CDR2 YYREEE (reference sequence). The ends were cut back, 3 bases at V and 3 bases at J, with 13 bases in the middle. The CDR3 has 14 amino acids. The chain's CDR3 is CASSSGTQSYEQYF. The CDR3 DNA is TGTGCCAGCAGCTCCGGGACTCAGAGCTACGAGCAGTACTTC. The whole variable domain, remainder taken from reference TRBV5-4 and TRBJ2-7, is ETGVTQSPTHLIKTRGQQVTLRCSSQSGHNTVSWYQQALGQGPQFIFQYYREEENGRGNFPPRFSGLQFPNYSSELNVNALELDDSALYLCASSSGTQSYEQYFGPGTRLTVT.

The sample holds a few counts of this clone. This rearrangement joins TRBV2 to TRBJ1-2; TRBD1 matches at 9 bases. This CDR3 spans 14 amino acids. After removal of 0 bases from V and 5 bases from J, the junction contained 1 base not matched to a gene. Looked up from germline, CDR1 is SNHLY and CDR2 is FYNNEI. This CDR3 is CASSEAGQGYGYTF. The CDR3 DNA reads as TGTGCCAGCAGTGAAGCAGGACAGGGGTATGGCTACACCTTC.

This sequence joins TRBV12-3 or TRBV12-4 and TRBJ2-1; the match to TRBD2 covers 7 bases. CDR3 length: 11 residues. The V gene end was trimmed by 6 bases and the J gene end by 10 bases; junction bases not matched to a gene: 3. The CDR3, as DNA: TGTGCCAGCAGAGCGGGGTGGGAGCAGTTCTTC. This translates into CASRAGWEQFF.

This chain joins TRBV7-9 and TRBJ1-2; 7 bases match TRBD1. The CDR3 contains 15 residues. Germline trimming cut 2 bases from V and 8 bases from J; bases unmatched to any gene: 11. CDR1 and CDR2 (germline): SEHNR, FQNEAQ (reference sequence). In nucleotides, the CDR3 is TGTGCCAGCAGCTTACCCAGGACAGGCTTTGGGGGCTACACCTTC. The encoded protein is CASSLPRTGFGGYTF. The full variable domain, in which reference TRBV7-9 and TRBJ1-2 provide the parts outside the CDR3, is DTGVSQNPRHKITKRGQNVTFRCDPISEHNRLYWYRQTLGQGPEFLTYFQNEAQLEKSRLLSDRFSAERPKGSFSTLEIQRTEQGDSAMYLCASSLPRTGFGGYTFGSGTRLTVV.

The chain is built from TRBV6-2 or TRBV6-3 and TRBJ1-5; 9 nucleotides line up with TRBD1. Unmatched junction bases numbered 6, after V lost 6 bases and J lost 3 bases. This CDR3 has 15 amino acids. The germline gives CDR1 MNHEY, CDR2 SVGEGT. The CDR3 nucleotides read TGTGCCAGCAGCCCCCGGACAGGGGACAATCAGCCCCAGCATTTT. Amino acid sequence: CASSPRTGDNQPQHF.

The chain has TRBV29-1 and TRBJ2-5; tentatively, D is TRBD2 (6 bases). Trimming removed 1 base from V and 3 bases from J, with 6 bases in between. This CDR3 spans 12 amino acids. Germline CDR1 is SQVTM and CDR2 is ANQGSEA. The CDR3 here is CSVEGGEETQYF. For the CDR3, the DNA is TGCAGCGTTGAAGGGGGGGAAGAGACCCAGTACTTC.

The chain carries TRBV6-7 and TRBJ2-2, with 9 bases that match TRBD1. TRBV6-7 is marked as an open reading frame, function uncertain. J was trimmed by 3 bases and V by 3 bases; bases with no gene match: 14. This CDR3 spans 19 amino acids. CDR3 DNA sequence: TGTGCCAGCAGTTATCACCTAGGGACAGGGCCAATGTACACCGGGGAGCTGTTTTTT. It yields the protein CASSYHLGTGPMYTGELFF.

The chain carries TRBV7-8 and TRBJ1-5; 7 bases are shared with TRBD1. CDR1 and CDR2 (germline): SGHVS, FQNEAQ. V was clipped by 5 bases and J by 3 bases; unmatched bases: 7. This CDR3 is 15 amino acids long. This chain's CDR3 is CASSIGGGNNQPQHF. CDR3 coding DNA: TGTGCCAGCAGCATAGGGGGCGGTAACAATCAGCCCCAGCATTTT.

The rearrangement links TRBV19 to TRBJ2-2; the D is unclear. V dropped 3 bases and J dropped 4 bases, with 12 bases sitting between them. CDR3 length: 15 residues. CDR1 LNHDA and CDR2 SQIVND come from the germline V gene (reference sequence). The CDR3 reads CASSIGDPSTGELFF. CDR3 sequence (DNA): TGTGCCAGTAGTATTGGAGACCCTTCCACCGGGGAGCTGTTTTTT.

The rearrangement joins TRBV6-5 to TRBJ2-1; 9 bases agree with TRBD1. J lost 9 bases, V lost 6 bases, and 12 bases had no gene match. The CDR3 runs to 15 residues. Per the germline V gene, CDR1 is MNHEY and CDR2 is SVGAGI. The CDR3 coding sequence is TGTGCCAGCAGGACCGGGACAGGGACTGTAGGTGAGCAGTTCTTC. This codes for CASRTGTGTVGEQFF.

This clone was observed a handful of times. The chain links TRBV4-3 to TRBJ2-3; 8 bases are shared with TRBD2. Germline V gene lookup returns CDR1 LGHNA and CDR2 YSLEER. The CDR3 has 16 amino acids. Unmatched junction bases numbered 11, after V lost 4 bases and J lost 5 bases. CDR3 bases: TGCGCCAGCAGCCCCGATCCGGGACTAGACAAAGATACGCAGTATTTT. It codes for CASSPDPGLDKDTQYF.

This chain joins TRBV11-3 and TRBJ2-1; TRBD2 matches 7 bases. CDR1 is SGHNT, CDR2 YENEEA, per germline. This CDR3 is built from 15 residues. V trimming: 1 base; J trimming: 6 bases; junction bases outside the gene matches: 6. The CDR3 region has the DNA TGTGCCAGCAGCTTAGGGGGCGGGGGATTCAATGAGCAGTTCTTC. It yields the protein CASSLGGGGFNEQFF.

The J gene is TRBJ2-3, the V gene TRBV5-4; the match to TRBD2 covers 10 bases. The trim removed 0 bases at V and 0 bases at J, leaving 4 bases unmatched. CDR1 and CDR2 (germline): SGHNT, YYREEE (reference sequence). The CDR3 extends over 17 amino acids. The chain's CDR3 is CASSLGPSGGSTDTQYF. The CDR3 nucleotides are TGTGCCAGCAGCTTGGGGCCTAGCGGGGGCAGCACAGATACGCAGTATTTT.

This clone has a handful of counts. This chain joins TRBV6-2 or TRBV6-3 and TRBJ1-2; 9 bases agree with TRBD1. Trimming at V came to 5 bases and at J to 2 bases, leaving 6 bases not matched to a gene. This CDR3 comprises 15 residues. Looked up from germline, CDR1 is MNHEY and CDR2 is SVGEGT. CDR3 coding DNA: TGTGCCAGCAGTCTGACCGGGACAGGGAACTATGGCTACACCTTC. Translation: CASSLTGTGNYGYTF.

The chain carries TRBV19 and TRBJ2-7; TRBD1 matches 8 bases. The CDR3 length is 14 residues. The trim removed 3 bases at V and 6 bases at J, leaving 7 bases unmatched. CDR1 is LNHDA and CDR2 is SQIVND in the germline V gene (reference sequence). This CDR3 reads CASSILVDRGEQYF. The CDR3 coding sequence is TGTGCCAGTAGTATCTTAGTCGACAGGGGCGAGCAGTACTTC.

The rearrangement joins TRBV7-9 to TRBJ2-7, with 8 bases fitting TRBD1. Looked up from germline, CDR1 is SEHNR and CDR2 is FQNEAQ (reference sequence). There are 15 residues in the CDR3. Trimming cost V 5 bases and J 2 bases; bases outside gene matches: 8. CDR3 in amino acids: CASSTGTGYAYEQYF. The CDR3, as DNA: TGTGCCAGCAGCACCGGGACAGGTTATGCCTACGAGCAGTACTTC.

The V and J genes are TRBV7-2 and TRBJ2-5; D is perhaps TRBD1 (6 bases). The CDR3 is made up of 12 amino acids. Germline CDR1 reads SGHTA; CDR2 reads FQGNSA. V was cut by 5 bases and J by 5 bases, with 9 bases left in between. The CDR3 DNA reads TGTGCCAGCAGCCTCGACAGGGAGACCCAGTACTTC. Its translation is CASSLDRETQYF.

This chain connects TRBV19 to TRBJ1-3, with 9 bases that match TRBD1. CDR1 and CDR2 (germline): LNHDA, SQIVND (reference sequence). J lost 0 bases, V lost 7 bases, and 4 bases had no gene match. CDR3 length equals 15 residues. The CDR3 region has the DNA TGTGCCAGTACCACGACAGGGGGCTCTGGAAACACCATATATTTT. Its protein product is CASTTTGGSGNTIYF.

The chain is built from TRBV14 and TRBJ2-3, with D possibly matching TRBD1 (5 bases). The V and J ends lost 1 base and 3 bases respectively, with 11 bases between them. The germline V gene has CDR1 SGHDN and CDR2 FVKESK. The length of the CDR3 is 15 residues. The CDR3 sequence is CASSQAGHRTDTQYF. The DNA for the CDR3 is TGTGCCAGCAGCCAAGCAGGGCACAGAACAGATACGCAGTATTTT.